These T cell receptor beta chains were read from a single sample in a study of blood T cells in healthy people across ages. TCRdb itself ran the 5' RACE reads through MiXCR, one entry per CDR3 protein. Of 800,000 to 950,000 distinct CDR3 sequences in the sample, 25% to 35% were seen once. These data also formed part of another study, on T cells of mothers and their children.

The sample consisted of blood. The receptors originated from a woman in her thirties or forties in good health. CDR3s include the opening cysteine and the closing phenylalanine or tryptophan. Each record gives: V gene, CDR3 length, D gene, clone size, J gene, CDR3 protein, CDR3 DNA. The D gene is left open where the match is weak. A row's size may be missing; if present it is once, few, many or a size class.

>TRBV10-3|13|-|many|TRBJ2-1
CAIRTPSGYEQFF
TGTGCCATCAGGACTCCCTCAGGGTATGAGCAGTTCTTC
>TRBV7-2|12|-|many|TRBJ1-2
CASSRVNYGYTF
TGTGCCAGCAGCCGCGTGAACTATGGCTACACCTTC
>TRBV12-3/TRBV12-4|15|TRBD1|many|TRBJ2-7
CASSIRDRGSYEQYF
TGTGCCAGCAGCATCCGGGACAGGGGTAGCTACGAGCAGTACTTC
>TRBV12-3/TRBV12-4|15|-|few|TRBJ2-7
CASSGGAVGAYEQYF
TGTGCCAGCAGTGGAGGGGCAGTAGGGGCCTACGAGCAGTACTTC
>TRBV29-1|13|-|-|TRBJ1-4
CSVEDGPYEKLFF
TGCAGCGTTGAGGACGGACCCTATGAAAAACTGTTTTTT
>TRBV20-1|15|-|-|TRBJ2-1
CSAREVGGQRNEQFF
TGCAGTGCTAGAGAGGTAGGAGGACAGAGGAATGAGCAGTTCTTC
>TRBV28|17|TRBD1|-|TRBJ2-4
CASSSGRGQGVKNIQYF
TGTGCCAGCAGCTCCGGCAGGGGGCAAGGGGTCAAAAACATTCAGTACTTC
>TRBV28|15|-|few|TRBJ2-7
CASSPEAPLPYEQYF
TGTGCCAGCAGTCCAGAAGCTCCCCTACCCTACGAGCAGTACTTC
>TRBV7-2|16|-|-|TRBJ2-3
CASSSRGVSATDTQYF
TGTGCCAGCAGCTCCCGAGGGGTTTCCGCCACAGATACGCAGTATTTT
>TRBV20-1|15|-|many|TRBJ1-5
CSAIRLQGAGQPQHF
TGCAGTGCTATCCGTCTGCAGGGAGCAGGACAGCCCCAGCATTTT
>TRBV11-1|12|-|-|TRBJ2-5
CASSSPYNEQYF
TGTGCCAGCAGCTCCCCGTACAATGAGCAGTACTTC
>TRBV20-1|13|-|few|TRBJ1-1
CSARDPDGLEAFF
TGCAGTGCTAGAGATCCGGACGGACTTGAAGCTTTCTTT
>TRBV5-5|12|-|many|TRBJ2-1
CASSLLFDEQFF
TGTGCCAGCAGCTTGTTGTTCGACGAGCAGTTCTTC
>TRBV28|13|-|many|TRBJ2-7
CASSLAQGNEQYF
TGTGCCAGCAGTTTAGCCCAGGGTAACGAGCAGTACTTC
>TRBV6-5|15|-|-|TRBJ1-3
CASSLDGISGNTIYF
TGTGCCAGCAGCCTCGACGGCATCTCTGGAAACACCATATATTTT
>TRBV10-3|15|TRBD2|many|TRBJ2-1
CAISSSGGAVNEQFF
TGTGCCATCAGTTCCAGCGGGGGGGCTGTCAATGAGCAGTTCTTC
>TRBV7-2|13|-|many|TRBJ1-1
CASSAGLRTEAFF
TGTGCCAGCAGCGCCGGATTGCGGACTGAAGCTTTCTTT
>TRBV25-1|20|TRBD2|many|TRBJ2-5
CASSEPLVAGGRRKQETQYF
TGTGCCAGCAGTGAACCCCTCGTGGCGGGGGGCCGACGGAAACAAGAGACCCAGTACTTC
>TRBV20-1|17|-|-|TRBJ1-4
CSARKTTMGRFNEKLFF
TGCAGTGCTAGAAAGACCACTATGGGACGGTTTAATGAAAAACTGTTTTTT
>TRBV12-3/TRBV12-4|14|-|-|TRBJ1-1
CASSSHRGHTEAFF
TGTGCCAGCAGTTCTCACCGGGGGCACACTGAAGCTTTCTTT
>TRBV27|13|-|-|TRBJ1-3
CASRPTARNTIYF
TGTGCCAGCAGACCGACAGCTAGAAACACCATATATTTT
>TRBV7-2|12|-|-|TRBJ2-3
CASSNYTDTQYF
TGTGCCAGCAGCAACTACACGGATACACAGTATTTT
>TRBV7-2|14|-|few|TRBJ1-6
CASSAQWMGSPLHF
TGTGCCAGCAGCGCCCAATGGATGGGTTCACCCCTCCACTTT
>TRBV27|15|-|-|TRBJ2-2
CASRDGTLNTGELCF
TGTGCCAGCAGGGACGGGACGCTCAACACCGGGGAGCTGTGTTTT
>TRBV5-5|12|-|many|TRBJ2-1
CASSLTKNEQFF
TGTGCCAGCAGTTTAACTAAAAATGAGCAGTTCTTC
>TRBV6-6|14|-|-|TRBJ2-4
CASSYRDGKNIQYF
TGTGCCAGCAGTTACCGGGACGGAAAAAACATTCAGTACTTC
>TRBV3-1|12|-|-|TRBJ2-4
CASSPISGEQYF
TGTGCCAGCAGCCCAATTTCGGGTGAGCAGTACTTC
>TRBV3-1|13|-|-|TRBJ1-2
CASSPTSRQSNTF
TGTGCCAGCAGCCCCACTTCAAGACAGAGCAACACCTTC
>TRBV27|16|TRBD2|few|TRBJ2-3
CASTHLAGLSTDTQYF
TGTGCCAGCACCCACCTAGCGGGGCTTAGCACAGATACGCAGTATTTT
>TRBV25-1|13|TRBD1|few|TRBJ2-3
CASRDRETDTQYF
TGTGCCAGCAGGGACAGGGAAACAGATACGCAGTATTTT
>TRBV5-5|15|-|many|TRBJ2-7
CASSLEWSEPYEQYF
TGTGCCAGCAGCTTGGAGTGGTCAGAGCCCTACGAGCAGTACTTC
>TRBV13|16|-|once|TRBJ1-1
CASSLAGAGGNTEAFF
TGTGCCAGCAGCTTAGCAGGGGCAGGAGGGAACACTGAAGCTTTCTTT
>TRBV5-1|16|-|-|TRBJ2-2
CASSLRADPGTGEPFF
TGCGCCAGCAGCTTGAGAGCGGACCCGGGTACCGGGGAGCCGTTTTTT
>TRBV5-6|16|-|few|TRBJ2-5
CASSLLRVAEGETQYF
TGTGCCAGCAGCTTGCTTCGGGTTGCTGAGGGCGAGACCCAGTACTTC
>TRBV6-6|15|-|few|TRBJ2-5
CASSYGGGLQETQYF
TGTGCCAGCAGTTACGGCGGGGGCCTCCAAGAGACCCAGTACTTC
>TRBV4-1|15|TRBD1|-|TRBJ2-1
CASSPSLTGIDEQFF
TGCGCCAGCAGCCCTTCCCTGACAGGGATCGATGAGCAGTTCTTC
>TRBV5-1|16|-|-|TRBJ2-5
CASSQNTRAFGETQYF
TGCGCCAGCAGCCAGAATACGAGGGCGTTCGGGGAGACCCAGTACTTC
>TRBV12-3/TRBV12-4|14|-|-|TRBJ1-2
CASTPKVGGYGYTF
TGTGCCAGCACCCCCAAGGTGGGGGGCTATGGCTACACCTTC
>TRBV11-2|14|-|-|TRBJ2-5
CASSLATVGETQYF
TGTGCCAGCAGCTTAGCTACGGTTGGAGAGACCCAGTACTTC
>TRBV7-2|15|TRBD1|few|TRBJ1-2
CASSLVGQGVDGYTF
TGTGCCAGCAGCTTGGTCGGGCAGGGGGTAGATGGCTACACCTTC
>TRBV4-3|16|TRBD1|many|TRBJ1-5
CASSQEFMGQDQPQHF
TGCGCCAGCAGCCAAGAGTTCATGGGACAGGATCAGCCCCAGCATTTT